These T cell receptor beta chains were read from a single sample in a study of blood T cells in healthy people across ages. TCRdb reanalysed the 5' RACE reads using MiXCR and keeps one entry per CDR3 protein. The sample records 650,000 or so distinct CDR3 sequences, over 40% being singletons. Specimen: blood. These receptors all stem from a woman over 75 in good health. Both conserved end residues are part of each CDR3. A D gene is named only where the DNA matches it firmly. Clone size is given for some rows only: seen once, a few or many times, or a class if the clone is expanded.

clone_size j_call v_call d_call cdr3_aa cdr3_nt
NA TRBJ2-1 TRBV7-2 TRBD2 CASGTSEREQFF TGTGCCAGCGGGACTAGCGAGCGGGAGCAGTTCTTC
many TRBJ2-1 TRBV3-1 TRBD1 CASSLGQGSTEQFF TGTGCCAGCAGCCTTGGACAGGGTTCAACTGAGCAGTTCTTC
NA TRBJ2-6 TRBV5-1 TRBD1 CASSIGTGGTGANVLTF TGCGCCAGCAGCATAGGGACAGGGGGAACTGGGGCCAACGTCCTGACTTTC
NA TRBJ1-2 TRBV20-1 NA CSARVPVDYGYTF TGCAGTGCTAGAGTCCCAGTAGACTATGGCTACACCTTC
NA TRBJ1-4 TRBV5-1 NA CASSFGTGTTNEKLFF TGCGCCAGCAGCTTCGGGACGGGTACAACTAATGAAAAACTGTTTTTT
NA TRBJ2-5 TRBV25-1 TRBD1 CAVTGGVEQYF TGTGCCGTGACAGGGGGAGTGGAGCAGTACTTC
once TRBJ2-1 TRBV7-9 TRBD1 CASSPVRDRVNERFF TGTGCCAGCAGCCCGGTAAGGGACAGGGTAAATGAGCGGTTCTTC
NA TRBJ2-5 TRBV7-9 TRBD2 CASSLSNDWLPAGVQETQYF TGTGCCAGCAGCTTGTCGAATGATTGGCTCCCAGCGGGGGTCCAAGAGACCCAGTACTTC
many TRBJ2-1 TRBV9 NA CASSRRDLGNEQFF TGTGCCAGCAGCCGGAGGGACTTAGGGAATGAGCAGTTCTTC
once TRBJ1-6 TRBV25-1 TRBD1 CASNPDRGRNSPLHF TGTGCCAGCAACCCGGACAGGGGACGTAATTCACCCCTCCACTTT
many TRBJ2-5 TRBV28 TRBD1 CASSARTGWETQYF TGTGCCAGCAGTGCCCGGACAGGGTGGGAGACCCAGTACTTC
NA TRBJ2-7 TRBV3-1 TRBD2 CASSQGPSSGRYEQYF TGTGCCAGCAGCCAAGGCCCCTCTAGCGGGAGATACGAGCAGTACTTC
NA TRBJ2-5 TRBV24-1 NA CATSDSRQYQETQYF TGTGCCACCAGTGACTCCCGACAGTACCAAGAGACCCAGTACTTC
many TRBJ2-6 TRBV3-1 NA CASTSGYWTGANVLTF TGTGCCAGCACCTCGGGCTATTGGACCGGGGCCAACGTCCTGACTTTC
many TRBJ1-1 TRBV5-1 NA CASSLAGETEAFF TGCGCCAGCAGCTTGGCCGGGGAGACTGAAGCTTTCTTT
NA TRBJ1-1 TRBV6-2/TRBV6-3 NA CASSYEVGGLTEAFF TGTGCCAGCTCTTACGAGGTTGGGGGCTTGACTGAAGCTTTCTTT
many TRBJ1-5 TRBV3-1 NA CASSQESGRGGQPQHF TGTGCCAGCAGCCAAGAAAGTGGCCGGGGTGGACAGCCCCAGCATTTT
NA TRBJ2-3 TRBV5-1 TRBD2 CASSLALTSGAADTQYF TGCGCCAGCAGCTTGGCCCTGACTAGCGGGGCGGCAGATACGCAGTATTTT
NA TRBJ2-6 TRBV3-1 TRBD1 CASSQGTGGPSGANVLTF TGTGCCAGCAGCCAAGGGACAGGGGGTCCCTCTGGGGCCAACGTCCTGACTTTC
few TRBJ2-7 TRBV30 TRBD2 CAGRSGNYEQYF TGTGCCGGGAGGAGCGGGAACTACGAGCAGTACTTC
NA TRBJ2-7 TRBV14 NA CASSQEAPAFEQYF TGTGCCAGCAGCCAAGAAGCCCCAGCATTCGAGCAGTACTTC
NA TRBJ1-2 TRBV28 TRBD1 CASRPGQDSFYGYTF TGTGCCAGCAGGCCGGGACAGGACTCTTTCTATGGCTACACCTTC
once TRBJ2-5 TRBV28 TRBD2 CTSSLGLAGGNEQYF TGTACCAGCAGTCTGGGACTAGCGGGAGGAAATGAGCAGTACTTC
NA TRBJ2-3 TRBV5-1 NA CASSLVPPSTDTQYF TGCGCCAGCAGCCTTGTCCCTCCTAGCACAGATACGCAGTATTTT
many TRBJ2-4 TRBV25-1 NA CASSTDRLAKNIQYF TGTGCCAGCAGTACCGACAGACTAGCCAAAAACATTCAGTACTTC
few TRBJ1-5 TRBV3-1 NA CASSQGSVGGSNQPQHF TGTGCCAGCAGCCAAGGATCAGTTGGTGGCAGCAATCAGCCCCAGCATTTT
NA TRBJ2-5 TRBV9 NA CASSVGTEETQYF TGTGCCAGCAGCGTAGGGACAGAAGAGACCCAGTACTTC
NA TRBJ1-2 TRBV5-1 TRBD1 CASSSWTGAGYTF TGCGCCAGCAGCTCCTGGACAGGGGCCGGCTACACCTTC
few TRBJ2-3 TRBV6-5 TRBD2 CASKAGLASDTQYF TGTGCCAGCAAGGCGGGACTAGCATCGGATACGCAGTATTTT
NA TRBJ2-5 TRBV3-1 TRBD2 CASTRGLAMETQYF TGTGCCAGCACCAGAGGACTAGCAATGGAGACCCAGTACTTC
many TRBJ2-1 TRBV3-1 NA CASSQGGANRGEQFF TGTGCCAGCAGCCAAGGGGGAGCGAATCGGGGTGAGCAGTTCTTC
NA TRBJ1-1 TRBV7-9 NA CASKAHTDITEAFF TGTGCCAGCAAGGCCCATACAGATATCACTGAAGCTTTCTTT
many TRBJ2-3 TRBV12-3/TRBV12-4 NA CASSRQSTDTQYF TGTGCCAGCAGCCGACAGAGCACAGATACGCAGTATTTT
NA TRBJ2-5 TRBV2 TRBD2 CASRKLAGVPETQYF TGTGCCAGCAGGAAACTAGCGGGAGTACCAGAGACCCAGTACTTC
NA TRBJ1-6 TRBV5-1 NA CASSSSGSPLNF TGCGCCAGCAGTTCTTCTGGTTCACCCCTCAACTTT
few TRBJ2-2 TRBV3-1 NA CASSQVSGNTGELFF TGTGCCAGCAGCCAAGTTTCCGGTAACACCGGGGAGCTGTTTTTT
NA TRBJ1-1 TRBV7-9 NA CASSLERITEAFF TGTGCCAGCAGCTTGGAGAGGATCACTGAAGCTTTCTTT
many TRBJ2-1 TRBV10-3 TRBD2 CAISVKRDYNEQFF TGTGCCATCAGTGTTAAGCGGGATTACAATGAGCAGTTCTTC
NA TRBJ1-5 TRBV29-1 NA CSVAVGGESNQPQHF TGCAGCGTTGCCGTTGGGGGAGAATCAAATCAGCCCCAGCATTTT
NA TRBJ2-2 TRBV7-7 NA CASSPHEKKRRENTGELFF TGTGCTAGCAGCCCACACGAGAAAAAGCGAAGGGAGAACACCGGGGAGCTGTTTTTT
NA TRBJ1-5 TRBV10-3 TRBD1 CAISAFRTGGNQPQHF TGTGCCATCAGTGCCTTTAGGACAGGGGGTAATCAGCCCCAGCATTTT
NA TRBJ1-5 TRBV12-3/TRBV12-4 NA CASSSYLAGDNQPQHF TGTGCCAGCAGTTCTTATCTGGCAGGGGACAATCAGCCCCAGCATTTT
NA TRBJ2-7 TRBV6-2/TRBV6-3 TRBD1 CASSARQGVRSSYEQYF TGTGCCAGCAGCGCGAGACAGGGGGTGAGGAGCTCCTACGAGCAGTACTTC
few TRBJ2-1 TRBV12-3/TRBV12-4 TRBD1 CASSTGDSYNEQFF TGTGCCAGCAGTACAGGGGATTCCTACAATGAGCAGTTCTTC
NA TRBJ2-7 TRBV2 NA CASSEGAQSSYEQYF TGTGCCAGCAGTGAAGGCGCTCAGAGCTCCTACGAGCAGTACTTC
NA TRBJ2-2 TRBV5-1 TRBD1 CASSLGSGGANTGELFF TGCGCCAGCAGCTTGGGTTCAGGGGGCGCGAACACCGGGGAGCTGTTTTTT
NA TRBJ2-3 TRBV20-1 TRBD2 CSARGFWRGADTQYF TGCAGTGCTAGAGGTTTTTGGCGGGGGGCAGATACGCAGTATTTT